One and the same sample provided the 10 T cell receptor beta chains below, sequenced in a study of blood T cell repertoires in COVID-19. Only in-frame clones appear in the TCRdb table, and some are missing; sequencing was by immunoSEQ multiplex PCR. The sample includes under 450,000 clones, more than 70% seen only once; the top ten take around 12%. Input material: peripheral blood. These receptors were taken from a woman aged 45 to 65 with COVID-19, enrolled during active disease.

CDR3 protein: CSVERPSGDTEAFF. For the CDR3, the DNA is TGCAGCGTTGAGCGCCCTAGCGGGGACACTGAAGCTTTCTTT. V is TRBV29-1 and J is TRBJ1-1; D remains unclear. Germline values: CDR1 SQVTM, CDR2 ANQGSEA. The CDR3 loop spans 14 amino acids. The germline V and J ends were trimmed by 3 bases and 3 bases, with 14 bases remaining between them.

The gene calls are TRBV6-5 and TRBJ2-5, with 10 bases lining up with TRBD2. This CDR3 has 14 residues. V dropped 8 bases and J dropped 2; count of bases not matched to a gene: 5. Germline CDR1 is MNHEY and CDR2 is SVGAGI. The CDR3 reads CASGSGGGQETQYF. The CDR3 DNA follows: TGTGCCAGCGGGAGCGGGGGGGGGCAAGAGACCCAGTACTTC.

The chain recombines TRBV5-6 with TRBJ1-2, with D uncertain. CDR3 length: 14 residues. V was trimmed by 0 bases and J by 0 bases, leaving 6 bases between them. Per germline, CDR1 SGHDT and CDR2 YYEEEE. Written as DNA, the CDR3 is TGTGCCAGCAGCTTGGGCAGGTCTAACTATGGCTACACCTTC. The encoded protein is CASSLGRSNYGYTF.

The V and J genes are TRBV19 and TRBJ2-1, with D perhaps matching TRBD2 (6 bases). This CDR3 region has 13 residues. V gave up 9 bases and J gave up 8 bases, with 17 bases separating them. The germline gives CDR1 LNHDA, CDR2 SQIVND (reference sequence). CDR3 in amino acids: CASAKAGWDEQFF. CDR3 coding DNA: TGTGCCAGCGCGAAGGCGGGGTGGGATGAGCAGTTCTTC.

The rearrangement joins TRBV6-1 to TRBJ2-3; D may be TRBD2 (5 bases). The germline V gene has CDR1 MNHNS and CDR2 SASEGT. This CDR3 has 16 amino acids. V lost 3 bases to trimming and J lost 1 base, with 14 bases between them. The CDR3 spells CASSETLGRGTDTQYF. The CDR3 bases are TGTGCCAGCAGTGAGACGCTAGGGAGAGGCACAGATACGCAGTATTTT.

The V and J genes are TRBV7-2 and TRBJ2-5; the D gene is possibly TRBD2 (5 bases). Trimming left V 3 bases short and J 5 bases short, with 16 bases between. The germline V gene encodes CDR1 SGHTA and CDR2 FQGNSA. The CDR3 sequence is 15 residues long. The CDR3 sequence: CASSFSRDLLETQYF. The CDR3 region has the DNA TGTGCCAGCAGCTTCTCACGGGATCTGCTGGAGACCCAGTACTTC.

Concerning this clone itself: Additional DNA sequences in this sample encode the identical CDR3. The chain recombines TRBV7-9 with TRBJ1-1; D is uncertain. This CDR3 contains 12 residues. Germline assignment: CDR1 SEHNR and CDR2 FQNEAQ (reference sequence). V lost 3 bases and J 3 bases, leaving 5 bases between the germline ends. The CDR3 loop is CASSFGDTEAFF. Written as DNA, the CDR3 is TGTGCCAGCAGCTTCGGGGACACTGAAGCTTTCTTT.

To note about this clone: The sample carries other DNA sequences with the same CDR3. The chain links TRBV30 to TRBJ2-4; TRBD2 matches at 7 bases. Germline CDR1 and CDR2: GTSNPN and SVGIG (reference sequence). CDR3 length: 14 amino acids. The V and J ends lost 1 base and 3 bases, in that order; junction bases with no gene match: 3. CDR3 bases: TGTGCCTGGAGTGATGGGGGGGGCAAAAACATTCAGTACTTC. It is translated as CAWSDGGGKNIQYF.

Only a few counts were recorded for this clone. This chain connects TRBV14 to TRBJ2-1; TRBD2 agrees at 12 bases. The V segment lost 8 bases and the J segment 2 bases; nucleotides outside the gene matches: 10. The germline V gene has CDR1 SGHDN and CDR2 FVKESK. The CDR3 totals 17 residues. CDR3 bases: TGTGCCAGCGCGGGAGTGCGACTAGCGGGGGCCTACAATGAGCAGTTCTTC. Amino acid sequence: CASAGVRLAGAYNEQFF.

The chain employs TRBV4-1 and TRBJ2-1; a possible D gene is TRBD2 (7 bases). Germline loops: CDR1 MGHRA, CDR2 YSYEKL. Trimming cost V 8 bases and J 0 bases, with 11 bases left between them. The CDR3 has 14 residues. This chain's CDR3 is CASSGGSSYNEQFF. For the CDR3, the DNA is TGCGCCAGCTCGGGGGGCAGCTCCTACAATGAGCAGTTCTTC.